This TCR beta chain is from a study of blood T cell repertoires in COVID-19. Study at large: The United States, Italy and Spain were the sources of the acute and convalescent COVID-19 samples. Sample material is recorded as cDNA or gDNA derived from T cells, B-cell-depleted T cells, or PBMCs.

Trimming cost V 3 bases and J 3 bases; bases outside gene matches: 6. The CDR3 has 15 amino acids. Germline lookup yields CDR1 LNHDA and CDR2 SQIVND (reference sequence). Clones were sequenced by immunoSEQ multiplex PCR, and TCRdb holds only the in-frame ones, with some missing. The sample lists 300,000 or so clones, about 89% seen once, with approximately 6.5% in the top ten. The origin of this receptor is a young man who had recovered from COVID-19. The rearrangement joins TRBV19 to TRBJ2-3; 7 bases fit TRBD1. Sequencing was carried out using peripheral blood. CDR3 coding DNA: TGTGCCAGTAGTATTCTAGGCAGGGGGACAGATACGCAGTATTTT. Translation gives CASSILGRGTDTQYF.